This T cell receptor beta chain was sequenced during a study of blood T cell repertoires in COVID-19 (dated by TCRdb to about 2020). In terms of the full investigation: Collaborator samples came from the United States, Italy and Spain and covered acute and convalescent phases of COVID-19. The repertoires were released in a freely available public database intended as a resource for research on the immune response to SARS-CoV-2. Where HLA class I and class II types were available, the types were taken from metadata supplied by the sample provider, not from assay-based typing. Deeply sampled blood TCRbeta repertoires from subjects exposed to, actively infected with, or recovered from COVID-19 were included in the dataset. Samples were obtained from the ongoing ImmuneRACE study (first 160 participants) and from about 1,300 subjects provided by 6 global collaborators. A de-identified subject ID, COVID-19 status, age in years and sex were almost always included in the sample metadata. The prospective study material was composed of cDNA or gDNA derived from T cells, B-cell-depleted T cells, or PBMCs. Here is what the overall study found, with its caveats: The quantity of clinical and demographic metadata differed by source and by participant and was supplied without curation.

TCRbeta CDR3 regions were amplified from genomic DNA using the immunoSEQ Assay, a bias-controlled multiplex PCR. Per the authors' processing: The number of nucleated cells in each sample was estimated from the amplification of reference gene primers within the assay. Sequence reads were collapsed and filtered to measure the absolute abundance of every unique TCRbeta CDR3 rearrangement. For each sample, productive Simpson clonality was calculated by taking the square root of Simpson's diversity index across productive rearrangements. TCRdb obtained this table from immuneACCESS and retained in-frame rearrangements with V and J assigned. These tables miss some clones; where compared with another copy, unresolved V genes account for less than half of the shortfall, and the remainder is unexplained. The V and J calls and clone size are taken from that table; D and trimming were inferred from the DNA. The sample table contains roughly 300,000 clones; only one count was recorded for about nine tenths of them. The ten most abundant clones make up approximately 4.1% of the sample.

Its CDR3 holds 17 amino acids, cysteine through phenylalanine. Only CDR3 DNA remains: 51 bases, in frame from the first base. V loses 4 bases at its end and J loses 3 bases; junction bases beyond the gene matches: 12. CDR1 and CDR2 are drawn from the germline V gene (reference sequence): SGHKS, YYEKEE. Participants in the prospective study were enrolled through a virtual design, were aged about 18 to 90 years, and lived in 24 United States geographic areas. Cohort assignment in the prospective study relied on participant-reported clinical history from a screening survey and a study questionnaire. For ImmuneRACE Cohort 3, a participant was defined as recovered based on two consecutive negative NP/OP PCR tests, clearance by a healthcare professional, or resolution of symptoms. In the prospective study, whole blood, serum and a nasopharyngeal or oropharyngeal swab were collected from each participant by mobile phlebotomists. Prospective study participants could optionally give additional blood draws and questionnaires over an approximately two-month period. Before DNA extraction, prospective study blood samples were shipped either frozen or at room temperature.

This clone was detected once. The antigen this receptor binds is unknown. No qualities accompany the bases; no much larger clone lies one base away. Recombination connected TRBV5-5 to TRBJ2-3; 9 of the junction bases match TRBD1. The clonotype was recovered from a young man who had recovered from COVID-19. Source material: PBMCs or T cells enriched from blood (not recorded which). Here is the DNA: TGTGCCAGCAGCCTGACGTTCCGGACAGGGGTGACAGATACGCAGTATTTT. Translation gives CASSLTFRTGVTDTQYF. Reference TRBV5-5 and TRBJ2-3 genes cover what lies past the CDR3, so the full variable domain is DAGVTQSPTHLIKTRGQQVTLRCSPISGHKSVSWYQQVLGQGPQFIFQYYEKEERGRGNFPDRFSARQFPNYSSELNVNALLLGDSALYLCASSLTFRTGVTDTQYFGPGTRLTVL.